This TCR beta chain was observed in a study of T cell responses to AZD1222 COVID-19 vaccine. Looking at the study overall: Researchers grouped second doses given at about 4 or about 12 weeks into one pool. General study findings and limits: Baseline antibody screening turned up just six seropositive AZD1222 recipients. Nearly half of spike-specific TCRs reportedly go after variant regions that carry no mutations. Vaccine-associated CD4 TCRs spanned spike, dominant at 160-218 and 743-854.

Method: immunoSEQ multiplex PCR; TCRdb's copy keeps in-frame clones and lacks some. The table has roughly 96,000 clones, roughly nine tenths seen once. Trimming removed 6 bases from V and 7 bases from J; junction bases left unmatched: 5. The CDR3 runs to 14 residues. In germline, CDR1 is WSHSY, CDR2 SAAADI. In regard to this clone: What it recognizes is unknown.

The chain recombines TRBV10-2 with TRBJ2-1; 11 bases line up with TRBD2. The material was peripheral blood, obtained on day 0 of AZD1222 vaccination. The receptor's source is an adult in good health. The CDR3 here is CASSKGLAANEQFF. The CDR3 DNA is TGCGCCAGCAGCAAGGGACTAGCGGCGAATGAGCAGTTCTTC.